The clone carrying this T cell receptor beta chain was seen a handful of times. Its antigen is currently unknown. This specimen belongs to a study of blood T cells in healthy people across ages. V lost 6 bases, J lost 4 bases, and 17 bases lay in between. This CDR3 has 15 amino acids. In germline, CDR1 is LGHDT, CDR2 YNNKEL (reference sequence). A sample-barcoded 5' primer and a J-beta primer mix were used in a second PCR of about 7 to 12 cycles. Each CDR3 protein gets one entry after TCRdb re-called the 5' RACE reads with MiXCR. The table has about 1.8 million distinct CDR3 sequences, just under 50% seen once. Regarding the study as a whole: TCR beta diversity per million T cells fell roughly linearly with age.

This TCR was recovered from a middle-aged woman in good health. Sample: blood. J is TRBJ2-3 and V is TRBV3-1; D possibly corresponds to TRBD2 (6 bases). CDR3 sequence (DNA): TGTGCCAGCAGGAGGAGGGGAGGAAGGTCAGATACGCAGTATTTT. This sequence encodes CASRRRGGRSDTQYF.